The sequence of this TCR beta chain was determined in a study of CD8+CD57+ T cells in acquired aplastic anemia. Study-level information: Sorted cells (CD4+ and CD8+) yielded DNA amounts that averaged around 3.1 ug. Study-wide results and limits: Researchers reported that CD8+ Simpson's diversity was not significantly different in patients versus controls.

On this clonotype: Its antigen is undetermined.

The CDR3 totals 13 residues. From germline, CDR1 is SGHRS and CDR2 YFSETQ. V dropped 2 bases and J dropped 4 bases, with 10 bases sitting between them. Genomic DNA, serving as template, underwent TCR beta VDJ and CDR3 profiling. Each CDR3 protein is one row after TCRdb ran MiXCR on the reads. The table shows over 150,000 distinct CDR3 sequences, with around 50% occurring only once. Specimen: sorted CD4+, CD8+, or CD8+CD57+ T cells (not recorded which) from PBMCs. The clonotype originates from a human donor in good health, serving as a control. This chain connects TRBV5-1 to TRBJ2-7, with D uncertain. The CDR3 nucleotides read TGCGCCAGCAGCTTTACGGTCGGGTACGAGCAGTACTTC. Protein: CASSFTVGYEQYF.